The 20 T cell receptor beta chains below come from one sample, sequenced in a study of cytomegalovirus exposure and HLA in healthy donors (TCRdb year 2017). The library was generated by the immunoSEQ multiplex PCR assay. For the multiplex PCR, a mixture combining 60 forward primers for TCR Vbeta segments and 13 reverse primers for TCR Jbeta segments was used. TCRdb took over this immuneACCESS table, retaining in-frame rearrangements with V and J assigned. Such tables are incomplete; in checked studies, under half of the missing clones stem from an unresolved V gene, and the remainder is unexplained. The sample contains some 200,000 clones, 70% to 80% of them found a single time. The ten biggest clones cover around 2.3% of the sample. Material for sequencing was PBMCs. Receptors were obtained from a woman aged 45-59 years in good health and CMV-seronegative.

This sequence joins TRBV9 and TRBJ1-4; 9 bases line up with TRBD1. From germline, CDR1 is SGDLS and CDR2 YYNGEE. The CDR3 is 16 residues long. V was clipped by 0 bases and J by 6 bases; unmatched bases: 6. CDR3 loop: CASSVVVRTGDEKLFF. DNA of the CDR3: TGTGCCAGCAGCGTAGTCGTTAGGACAGGGGATGAAAAACTGTTTTTT.

The chain combines TRBV4-2 with TRBJ1-5; no definite D call. Germline-derived CDR1 and CDR2 are LGHNA and YNFKEQ. Trimming removed 0 bases at V and 4 bases at J, with 10 bases between. This CDR3 spans 15 amino acids. CDR3 sequence reads: CASSQEDGRNQPQHF. For the CDR3, the DNA is TGTGCCAGCAGCCAAGAAGACGGGAGGAATCAGCCCCAGCATTTT.

The chain combines TRBV6-4 with TRBJ2-1; 9 positions match TRBD2. This CDR3 has 15 residues. V dropped 0 bases and J dropped 10; count of bases not matched to a gene: 7. From germline, CDR1 is MRHNA and CDR2 SNTAGT. CDR3 amino acids: CASSDSGGGAPEQFF. The DNA of the CDR3 is TGTGCCAGCAGTGACTCGGGCGGGGGGGCACCGGAGCAGTTCTTC.

The rearrangement uses TRBV30 and TRBJ2-2, with TRBD2 as a possible D gene (7 bases). V lost 8 bases, J lost 5 bases, and 15 bases lay in between. Germline lookup yields CDR1 GTSNPN and CDR2 SVGIG (reference sequence). The CDR3 is made up of 13 amino acids. The CDR3 region has the DNA TGTGCCCGTCAGGGGCGGGGGACCGGGGAGCTGTTTTTT. This translates into CARQGRGTGELFF.

This sequence joins TRBV19 and TRBJ2-1, with 11 bases lining up with TRBD2. The CDR3 has 16 amino acids. Germline CDR1 is LNHDA and CDR2 is SQIVND (reference sequence). V trimming: 5 bases; J trimming: 2 bases; junction bases outside the gene matches: 5. The CDR3 here is CASSERLAGTYNEQFF. Here the CDR3 DNA reads TGTGCCAGTAGTGAACGACTAGCGGGAACCTACAATGAGCAGTTCTTC.

The chain joins TRBV2 to TRBJ1-1; D remains ambiguous. Per the germline V gene, CDR1 is SNHLY and CDR2 is FYNNEI. This CDR3 has 11 amino acids. V was cut by 7 bases and J by 1 base, with 4 bases left in between. The CDR3 DNA reads TGTGCCAGCAAGAGGAACACTGAAGCTTTCTTT. Translation: CASKRNTEAFF.

For the CDR3, the DNA is TGTGCCAGCAGTTTATTACCCGGGAACAATGAGCAGTTCTTC. It encodes CASSLLPGNNEQFF. This chain connects TRBV27 to TRBJ2-1; TRBD2 is a possible D gene (5 bases). Germline assignment: CDR1 MNHEY and CDR2 SMNVEV (reference sequence). The ends were cut back, 1 base at V and 5 bases at J, with 9 bases in the middle. The CDR3 consists of 14 residues.

CDR3 in amino acids: CASSTGAGGMDEQFF. The CDR3 nucleotides read TGTGCCAGCAGCACCGGGGCGGGGGGGATGGATGAGCAGTTCTTC. The chain uses TRBV9 and TRBJ2-1, with 9 bases aligning to TRBD2. This CDR3 has 15 residues. After removal of 4 bases from V and 8 bases from J, the junction contained 10 bases not matched to a gene. Germline V lookup: CDR1 SGDLS, CDR2 YYNGEE.

This clone has more than one count but fewer than ten. The chain carries TRBV7-8 and TRBJ2-1; no reliable D call. CDR3 length equals 17 residues. Trimming took 1 base from V and 8 from J, leaving 21 bases between them. Per germline, CDR1 SGHVS and CDR2 FQNEAQ. DNA of the CDR3: TGTGCCAGCAGCTTAGGCGAAGTGAAACGTATTTTCGATGAGCAGTTCTTC. It is translated as CASSLGEVKRIFDEQFF. The whole variable domain, filled in from reference TRBV7-8 and TRBJ2-1, reads GAGVSQSPRYKVAKRGQDVALRCDPISGHVSLFWYQQALGQGPEFLTYFQNEAQLDKSGLPSDRFFAERPEGSVSTLKIQRTQQEDSAVYLCASSLGEVKRIFDEQFFGPGTRLTVL.

The chain recombines TRBV27 with TRBJ1-5; D is possibly TRBD1 (5 bases). The CDR3 consists of 12 residues. Trimming pared 8 bases from V and 3 bases from J, leaving 8 bases between. Germline assignment: CDR1 MNHEY and CDR2 SMNVEV (reference sequence). The CDR3 loop reads CASATANQPQHF. Written as DNA, the CDR3 is TGTGCCAGCGCGACAGCCAATCAGCCCCAGCATTTT.

The chain combines TRBV18 with TRBJ2-1; D is possibly TRBD1 (5 bases). Germline V gene lookup returns CDR1 KGHSH and CDR2 LQKENI. The CDR3 has 12 residues. V was pared by 3 bases and J by 12 bases, with 12 bases between. CDR3 amino acids: CASSPPGIGQFF. CDR3 in DNA: TGTGCCAGCTCACCCCCAGGGATCGGGCAGTTCTTC.

In this sample, this clone turned up a few times. V usage is TRBV6-4 and J usage is TRBJ2-2, with 7 bases identical to TRBD1. CDR3 length: 14 residues. V dropped 10 bases and J dropped 3; count of bases not matched to a gene: 8. Germline V gene data show CDR1 as MRHNA and CDR2 as SNTAGT. CDR3 sequence reads: CATKGAVDTGELFF. CDR3 DNA: TGTGCCACCAAGGGGGCGGTGGACACCGGGGAGCTGTTTTTT.

The gene calls are TRBV21-1 and TRBJ2-1; the DNA was not compared with TRBD2, the D call given in the table. TRBV21-1 is described as a pseudogene. The CDR3 totals 19 residues. CDR3 coding DNA: TGTGCCAGCAGCAAAGAAGGGACTAGCGGACACCGCATCAACAATGAGCAGTTCTTC. It is translated as CASSKEGTSGHRINNEQFF.

The chain carries TRBV30 and TRBJ2-7, with D possibly matching TRBD2 (5 bases). Deletions cut 2 bases from V and 6 bases from J, with 11 bases between. CDR3 length: 12 residues. Germline V gives CDR1 GTSNPN, CDR2 SVGIG (reference sequence). The DNA of the CDR3 is TGTGCCTGGAGTTCGGCTAGCCGCGAGCAGTACTTC. Its translation is CAWSSASREQYF.

This chain links TRBV2 with TRBJ2-1; 11 nucleotides match TRBD1. The CDR3 runs to 15 residues. V lost 2 bases, J lost 6 bases, and 3 bases stayed unmatched. From germline, CDR1 is SNHLY and CDR2 FYNNEI. The CDR3, as DNA: TGTGCCAGCAGTGAATTTGGGACAGGGGGCAATGAGCAGTTCTTC. It codes for CASSEFGTGGNEQFF.

This chain links TRBV7-6 with TRBJ2-5; TRBD1 aligns across 7 bases. Losses at the gene ends were 5 bases for V and 5 bases for J; bases not matched to a gene: 8. Germline assignment: CDR1 SGHVS and CDR2 FNYEAQ. This CDR3 spans 14 amino acids. The DNA of the CDR3 is TGTGCCAGCAGCCAGAACAGGGGATGGGAGACCCAGTACTTC. This gives the protein CASSQNRGWETQYF.

The rearrangement uses TRBV10-1 and TRBJ2-7, with 7 bases aligning to TRBD2. Trimming removed 8 bases from V and 1 base from J; junction bases left unmatched: 5. The CDR3 is made up of 13 amino acids. Germline CDR1 is WNHNN and CDR2 is SYGVQD (reference sequence). The DNA of the CDR3 is TGCGCCAGCGGGAGGGCAGAATCCTACGAGCAGTACTTC. This encodes CASGRAESYEQYF.

The gene calls are TRBV13 and TRBJ2-7; weak D call: TRBD2 (7 bases). The germline V and J ends were trimmed by 4 bases and 3 bases, with 13 bases remaining between them. Germline V gives CDR1 PRHDT, CDR2 FYEKMQ (reference sequence). The length of the CDR3 is 14 residues. CDR3 coding DNA: TGTGCCAGCAGCTCCTTAAGGGGGGGCTACGAGCAGTACTTC. Its protein product is CASSSLRGGYEQYF.

The rearrangement joins TRBV9 to TRBJ2-7; TRBD2 matches at 11 bases. The CDR3 is 15 amino acids. Germline loops: CDR1 SGDLS, CDR2 YYNGEE. J gave up 3 bases and V 3 bases, and 5 bases lay outside the gene matches. CDR3 protein: CASSEGLAEIYEQYF. The CDR3 region has the DNA TGTGCCAGCAGCGAGGGACTAGCGGAGATCTACGAGCAGTACTTC.

The chain carries TRBV7-2 and TRBJ1-6, with D possibly matching TRBD1 (5 bases). The CDR3 has 16 residues. V gave up 2 bases and J gave up 3 bases, with 11 bases separating them. Germline assignment: CDR1 SGHTA and CDR2 FQGNSA. CDR3 nucleotide sequence: TGTGCCAGCAGCTTAAACCGACAGCTCTATAATTCACCCCTCCACTTT. Protein sequence: CASSLNRQLYNSPLHF.